Described below is a single T cell receptor (beta chain) sequence and its context. Between the trimmed V and J ends, which lost 1 base and 6 bases, there was a span of 10 bases. CDR1 and CDR2 (germline): LGHDT, YNNKEL (reference sequence). This CDR3 is 15 amino acids long. Primers used in a second PCR of about 7 to 11 cycles were a sample-barcoded 5' primer and a J-beta primer mix. TCRdb recomputed calls from the 5' RACE reads with MiXCR, one row per CDR3 protein. The sample has approximately 880,000 distinct CDR3 sequences, around 48% seen once. The data are from a study of blood T cells in healthy people across ages.

The rearrangement joins TRBV3-1 to TRBJ1-6; D unresolved. The sequenced sample was blood. This TCR was recovered from a man aged 30 to 45 in good health. DNA for the CDR3: TGTGCCAGCAGCCAAGGATGGGGTTCTAATTCACCCCTCCACTTT. Residues: CASSQGWGSNSPLHF. Filled out from reference TRBV3-1 and TRBJ1-6, the complete variable domain reads DTAVSQTPKYLVTQMGNDKSIKCEQNLGHDTMYWYKQDSKKFLKIMFSYNNKELIINETVPNRFSPKSPDKAHLNLHINSLELGDSAVYFCASSQGWGSNSPLHFGNGTRLTVT.